There are a few counts of the clone carrying this T cell receptor beta chain. Original methodology: Counts of nucleated cells, estimated from reference gene primer amplification, were obtained. TCRdb's copy holds only in-frame clones and misses some; the assay was immunoSEQ multiplex PCR. The V and J calls and clone size are taken from that table; D and trimming were inferred from the DNA. The table has about 240,000 clones, 87% seen once. This entry is derived from a study of blood T cell repertoires in COVID-19. Study-wide context: T cells, B-cell-depleted T cells, or PBMCs supplied cDNA or gDNA.

Germline V gene lookup returns CDR1 SQVTM and CDR2 ANQGSEA. V was pared by 6 bases and J by 10 bases, with 16 bases of the junction left unmatched. This CDR3 has 14 residues. The specimen was peripheral blood. The V and J genes are TRBV29-1 and TRBJ1-1; TRBD1 aligns across 8 bases. This receptor was obtained from a man in his sixties who had recovered from COVID-19. CDR3 in DNA: TGCAGCGTCTGGGATACAGGGGGTGCCCGTGGAGCTTTCTTT. Protein: CSVWDTGGARGAFF.